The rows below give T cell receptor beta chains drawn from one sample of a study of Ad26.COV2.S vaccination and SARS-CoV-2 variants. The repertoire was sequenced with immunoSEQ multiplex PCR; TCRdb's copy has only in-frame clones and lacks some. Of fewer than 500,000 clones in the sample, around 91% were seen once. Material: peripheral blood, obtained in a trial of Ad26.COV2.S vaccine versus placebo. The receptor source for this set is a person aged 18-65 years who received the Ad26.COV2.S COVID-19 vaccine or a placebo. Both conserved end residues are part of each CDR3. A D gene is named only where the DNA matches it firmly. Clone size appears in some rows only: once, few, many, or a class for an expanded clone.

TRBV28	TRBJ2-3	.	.	CASSLESDNTDTQYF	TGTGCCAGCAGTTTAGAAAGCGACAACACAGATACGCAGTATTTT
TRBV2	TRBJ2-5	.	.	CASMRQETQYF	TGTGCCAGCATGCGGCAAGAGACCCAGTACTTC
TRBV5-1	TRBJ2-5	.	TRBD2	CASSFAREAQYF	TGCGCCAGCAGCTTCGCGCGGGAGGCCCAGTACTTC
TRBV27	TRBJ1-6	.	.	CASSQTSNSPLHF	TGTGCCAGCAGCCAAACGTCTAATTCACCCCTCCACTTT
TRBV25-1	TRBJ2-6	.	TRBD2	CASFGGGSGANVLTF	TGTGCCAGCTTTGGGGGGGGCTCTGGGGCCAACGTCCTGACTTTC
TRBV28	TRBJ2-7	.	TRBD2	CASSWASGRYYEQYF	TGTGCCAGCAGTTGGGCGAGCGGGAGGTACTACGAGCAGTACTTC
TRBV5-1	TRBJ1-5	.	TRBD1	CASSLGDRAEQPQHF	TGCGCCAGCAGCTTGGGGGACAGGGCGGAACAGCCCCAGCATTTT
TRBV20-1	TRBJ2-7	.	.	CSARWGEQYF	TGCAGTGCTAGATGGGGCGAGCAGTACTTC
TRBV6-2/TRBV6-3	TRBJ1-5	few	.	CASSYDRRDQPQHF	TGTGCCAGCAGTTACGACAGGAGAGATCAGCCCCAGCATTTT
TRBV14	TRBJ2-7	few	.	CASSQVRGYEQYF	TGTGCCAGCAGCCAAGTAAGGGGGTACGAGCAGTACTTC
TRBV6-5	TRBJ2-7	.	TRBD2	CASKRAGGSSYEQYF	TGTGCCAGCAAACGGGCGGGGGGTAGCTCCTACGAGCAGTACTTC
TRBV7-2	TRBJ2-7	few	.	CASSLVGSGKVFEQYF	TGTGCCAGCAGCTTAGTGGGCTCAGGGAAAGTATTCGAGCAGTACTTC
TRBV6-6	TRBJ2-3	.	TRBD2	CASSYSGVNTDTQYF	TGTGCCAGCAGTTACAGCGGGGTCAACACAGATACGCAGTATTTT
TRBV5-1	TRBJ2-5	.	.	CASSWTGEETQYF	TGCGCCAGCAGTTGGACCGGGGAAGAGACCCAGTACTTC
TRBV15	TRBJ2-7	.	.	CATSRGRDGYEQYF	TGTGCCACCAGCAGAGGTAGGGACGGGTACGAGCAGTACTTC
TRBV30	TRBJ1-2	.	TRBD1	CAWTRTGFNYGYTF	TGTGCCTGGACCAGGACAGGGTTTAACTATGGCTACACCTTC
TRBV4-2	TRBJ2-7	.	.	CASSQDLVASYEQYF	TGTGCCAGCAGCCAAGATTTGGTAGCCTCCTACGAGCAGTACTTC
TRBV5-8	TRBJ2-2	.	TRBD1	CASVNRDRAPGELFF	TGTGCCAGCGTAAATCGGGACAGGGCCCCCGGGGAGCTGTTTTTT
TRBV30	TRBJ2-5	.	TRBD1	CAWRSTGGLETQYF	TGTGCCTGGAGATCAACAGGGGGCCTTGAGACCCAGTACTTC
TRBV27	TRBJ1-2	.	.	CASTPTTGTLYGYTF	TGTGCCAGCACCCCAACAACAGGGACCCTCTATGGCTACACCTTC
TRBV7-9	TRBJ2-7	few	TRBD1	CASKGQLYEQYF	TGTGCCAGCAAGGGACAGCTCTACGAGCAGTACTTC
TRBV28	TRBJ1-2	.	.	CASSSRSWGYGYTF	TGTGCCAGCAGTTCCCGATCGTGGGGCTATGGCTACACCTTC
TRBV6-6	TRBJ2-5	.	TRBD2	CASSSRGLTAFRSSGRAVETQYF	TGTGCCAGCAGCTCAAGGGGACTAACGGCGTTCCGGAGTAGCGGGAGGGCCGTGGAGACCCAGTACTTC
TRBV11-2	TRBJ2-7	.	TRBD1	CASSQGTATRTYEQYF	TGTGCCAGCAGCCAGGGGACAGCAACTAGGACCTACGAGCAGTACTTC
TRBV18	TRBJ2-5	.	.	CASSPGLAGETQYF	TGTGCCAGCTCACCCGGGCTGGCGGGAGAGACCCAGTACTTC
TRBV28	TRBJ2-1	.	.	CASSWGAEYSYNEQFF	TGTGCCAGCAGCTGGGGCGCGGAGTACTCCTACAATGAGCAGTTCTTC